This T cell receptor beta chain derives from a study of regulatory T cells in long-lasting Graves disease (dated by TCRdb to the early 2020s). Concerning the study at large: Persistent Graves' disease was defined as antithyroid drug treatment for over 5 years with persistently positive TSH receptor autoantibodies. The study was registered as a clinical trial and conducted in China. Peripheral blood TCR sequencing and RNA sequencing compared persistent Graves' disease patients with newly diagnosed Graves' disease patients. A total of approximately 35 samples underwent TCR sequencing: around 13 from persistent and roughly 20 from newly diagnosed Graves' disease patients. In the clinical cohort, patients with persistent Graves' disease had used antithyroid drugs for an average of about 9.3 years. Here is what the overall study found, with its caveats: Sequencing and analysis were restricted to the TCR beta chain. The small sample size was acknowledged by the authors as a limitation that may reduce accuracy. The study examined only peripheral blood because the primary lesion, thyroid tissue, could not be accessed. Compared with newly diagnosed patients, persistent Graves' disease patients had lower TCR Shannon entropy and fewer highly expanded clones, which suggests clonal expansion. Persistent patients shared more public clonotypes among themselves (around 3,000) than newly diagnosed patients did (about 900).

Sample time point, as interpreted from the label and publication: persistent/refractory GD, antithyroid drugs over 5 years with positive TRAb. For both TCR sequencing and RNA sequencing, RNA was extracted from PBMCs using TRIzol. The diagnosis of Graves' disease followed American Thyroid Association guidelines. The patients came from an endocrinology department in Xi'an, China. From each patient, around 9 milliliters of peripheral blood was collected into an EDTA anticoagulant tube. Ficoll Paque Plus density gradient separation was used to isolate PBMCs, and no further T cell sorting was done. An Agilent 2100 Bioanalyzer and agarose gel were used to check RNA quality, while a NanoDrop 2000 measured RNA concentration. This clonotype was detected ten times or more. Its antigen has not been determined. No much larger clone is present one base from it, and per-base qualities are unavailable. The method was multiplex PCR. These reads were obtained on an Illumina HiSeq 4000. iRepertoire HTBI primers and Arm-PCR amplification of CDR3 regions were used to construct TCR beta libraries. Gel purification was performed on PCR products prior to sequencing. The original pipeline was this. Across samples, approximately 68 TRBV and 13 to 15 TRBJ segments were identified and used for gene usage analysis of CDR3 amino acid clonotypes. COPE and FqMerger were used to merge the filtered high-quality paired reads into contigs. BLAST was used to align contigs to the IMGT TRBV, TRBD and TRBJ reference genes, and CDR3 was defined following IMGT. Clonotypes above 0.1% frequency were classified as highly expanded clones. Shannon entropy served as the measure of repertoire diversity, while the Gini coefficient captured V-J evenness. A clonotype was considered public if more than one individual shared it. The public sequencing data were trimmed at Q25 with fastp and processed into clonotypes with MiXCR by TCRdb, which kept only in-frame beta chains. Duplicate CDR3 protein sequences are folded into a single record with the most common DNA and genes. TCRdb, rather than the study authors, made the V and J calls. Recorded for this sample are nearly 350,000 distinct CDR3 sequences; about 20% of them occurred a single time. The top ten hold over 25% of the sample.

The sequencing used peripheral blood mononuclear cells (PBMCs), collected when the disease was refractory, from a patient treated with antithyroid drugs. The receptor was derived from a female donor with Graves disease.

The DNA sequence reads TGTGCCAGCTCACCACCGATAGCGACAGGAGGGACTGAAGCTTTCTTT. Its product reads: CASSPPIATGGTEAFF. Here the chain combines TRBV18 and TRBJ1-1; tentative D gene TRBD1, with 6 bases matching. The junction carries 16 bases between V and J, which are trimmed by 0 bases and 5 bases respectively. From the cysteine up to the phenylalanine, the CDR3 has a length of 16 residues. The entry retains the CDR3 DNA only, 48 bases that are in frame from base 1. CDR1 KGHSH and CDR2 LQKENI were looked up in the germline V gene. This CDR3, with the reference TRBV18 and TRBJ1-1 proteins standing in past its ends, gives the full variable domain NAGVMQNPRHLVRRRGQEARLRCSPMKGHSHVYWYRQLPEEGLKFMVYLQKENIIDESGMPKERFSAEFPKEGPSILRIQQVVRGDSAAYFCASSPPIATGGTEAFFGQGTRLTVV.